A selection of T cell receptor beta chains follows, all from one sample in a study of T cell responses to AZD1222 COVID-19 vaccine. Sequencing was performed with immunoSEQ multiplex PCR; in TCRdb, only in-frame clones are kept and a portion is missing. The sample has about 110,000 clones, around 94% seen once. The starting material was peripheral blood, obtained on day 0 of AZD1222 vaccination. All receptors derive from an adult in good health. CDR3s include the opening cysteine and the closing phenylalanine or tryptophan. The D gene is left open where the match is weak. A row's size may be missing; if present it is once, few, many or a size class.

NA	NA	TRBV11-2	TRBJ2-7	TGTGCCAGCAGCTTTGGCACCAGAGGGGCCTACGAGCAGTACTTC	CASSFGTRGAYEQYF
NA	NA	TRBV5-4	TRBJ2-3	TGTGCCAGCAGCCCATTCGGGGGACCAAGCACAGATACGCAGTATTTT	CASSPFGGPSTDTQYF
NA	NA	TRBV10-2	TRBJ2-3	TGCGCCAGCAGTGTGGGTGTGGCAGATACGCAGTATTTT	CASSVGVADTQYF
NA	NA	TRBV5-5	TRBJ1-1	TGTGCCAGCAGCTTGAGGGGGGGCGGCACTGAAGCTTTCTTT	CASSLRGGGTEAFF
TRBD2	NA	TRBV2	TRBJ2-5	TGTGCCAGCAGCGGGCGAAGGACTAGCGGGGGAAGAGGGGAGACCCAGTACTTC	CASSGRRTSGGRGETQYF
NA	NA	TRBV5-4	TRBJ1-2	TGTGCCAGCAGCTTGGAAATGCGCAGGGGCTATGGCTACACCTTC	CASSLEMRRGYGYTF
NA	NA	TRBV10-3	TRBJ2-7	TGTGCCATCAGAGCCGGGTCTGGCTACGAGCAGTACTTC	CAIRAGSGYEQYF
TRBD2	NA	TRBV25-1	TRBJ2-5	TGTGCCAGCAGTGACCCACCGGGACTAGCGGGAGTTGCGGAGACCCAGTACTTC	CASSDPPGLAGVAETQYF
NA	NA	TRBV25-1	TRBJ1-2	TGTGCCAGCAGTGGGGGAATTTCCTTCTATGGCTACACCTTC	CASSGGISFYGYTF
TRBD1	medium-sized	TRBV4-2	TRBJ2-7	TGTGCCAGCAGCCAAGCCACAGGGGCTCCTTCCTACGAGCAGTACTTC	CASSQATGAPSYEQYF
NA	NA	TRBV6-2/TRBV6-3	TRBJ2-2	TGTGCCAGCAGTTACAAGGCAGGGGAGCTGTTTTTT	CASSYKAGELFF
NA	NA	TRBV6-5	TRBJ1-5	TGTGCCAGCAGTAAACAGGGTCGCAATCAGCCCCAGCATTTT	CASSKQGRNQPQHF
TRBD1	NA	TRBV7-3	TRBJ1-2	TGTGCCAGCAGCTTAATGGGAATCCGGGACAGCAGTGGCTACACCTTC	CASSLMGIRDSSGYTF
TRBD2	NA	TRBV9	TRBJ2-2	TGTGCCAGCAGCGACCTAGCGGGAGGCACCGGGGAGCTGTTTTTT	CASSDLAGGTGELFF
NA	NA	TRBV7-2	TRBJ2-3	TGTGCCAGCAGACCCAGCGCCACAGATACGCAGTATTTT	CASRPSATDTQYF
NA	NA	TRBV5-1	TRBJ2-1	TGCGCCAGCAGCTTCACGGGAGCCTACAATGAGCAGTTCTTC	CASSFTGAYNEQFF
TRBD1	NA	TRBV29-1	TRBJ1-2	TGCAGCGCCCGGGACAGGGTGAACTATGGCTACACCTTC	CSARDRVNYGYTF
TRBD1	NA	TRBV6-4	TRBJ2-1	TGTGCCAGCAGTCCCGGGACAGGGTCGGATGAGCAGTTCTTC	CASSPGTGSDEQFF
NA	NA	TRBV20-1	TRBJ1-1	TGCAGTGCCCTGAACAGGGAGGAAGCTTTCTTT	CSALNREEAFF
NA	NA	TRBV7-9	TRBJ1-1	TGTGCCAGCAGCGGGGGAGAAACTCTCTACGCTTTCTTT	CASSGGETLYAFF
TRBD1	NA	TRBV4-3	TRBJ1-3	TGCGCCAGCAGCCAGACAGGGGGCTCCGGAAACACCATATATTTT	CASSQTGGSGNTIYF
NA	NA	TRBV3-1/TRBV3-2	TRBJ1-3	TGTGCCAGCAGCCAACACCGGGGACCGAATTCCTCTGGAAACACCATATATTTT	CASSQHRGPNSSGNTIYF